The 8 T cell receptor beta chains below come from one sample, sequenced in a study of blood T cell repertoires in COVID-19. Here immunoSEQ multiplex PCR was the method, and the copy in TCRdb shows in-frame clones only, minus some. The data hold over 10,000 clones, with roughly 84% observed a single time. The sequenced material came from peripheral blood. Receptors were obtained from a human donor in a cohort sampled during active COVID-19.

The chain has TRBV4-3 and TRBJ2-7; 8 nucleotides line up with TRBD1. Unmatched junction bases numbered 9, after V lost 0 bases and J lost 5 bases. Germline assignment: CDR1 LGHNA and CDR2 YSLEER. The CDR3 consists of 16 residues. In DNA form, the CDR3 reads TGCGCCAGCAGCCAAGAACGGTCAGGACAGGGAAACGAGCAGTACTTC. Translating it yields CASSQERSGQGNEQYF.

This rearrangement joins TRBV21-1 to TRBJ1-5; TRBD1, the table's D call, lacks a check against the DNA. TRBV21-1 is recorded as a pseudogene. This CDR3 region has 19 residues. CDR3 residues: CASSKAHTGQGDSNQPQHF. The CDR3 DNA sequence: TGTGCCAGCAGCAAAGCGCATACGGGACAGGGGGATAGCAATCAGCCCCAGCATTTT.

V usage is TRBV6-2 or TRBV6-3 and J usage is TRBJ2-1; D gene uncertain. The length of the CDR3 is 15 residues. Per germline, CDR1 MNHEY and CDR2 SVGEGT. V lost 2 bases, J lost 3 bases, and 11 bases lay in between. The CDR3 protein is CASSYQEPIYNEQFF. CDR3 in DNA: TGTGCCAGCAGTTACCAGGAACCCATCTACAATGAGCAGTTCTTC.

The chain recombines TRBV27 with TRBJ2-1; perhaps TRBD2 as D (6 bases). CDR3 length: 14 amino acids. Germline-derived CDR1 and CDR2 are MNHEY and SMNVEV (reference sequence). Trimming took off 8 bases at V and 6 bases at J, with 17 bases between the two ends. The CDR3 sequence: CASGMGGGRNEQFF. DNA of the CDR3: TGTGCCAGCGGAATGGGAGGTGGGCGCAATGAGCAGTTCTTC.

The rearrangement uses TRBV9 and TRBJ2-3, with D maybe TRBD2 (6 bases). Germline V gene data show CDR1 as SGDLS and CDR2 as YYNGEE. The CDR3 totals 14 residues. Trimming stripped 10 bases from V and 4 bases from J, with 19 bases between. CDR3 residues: CAPRLVRAPDTQYF. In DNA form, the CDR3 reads TGTGCCCCCAGACTAGTTAGGGCACCAGATACGCAGTATTTT.

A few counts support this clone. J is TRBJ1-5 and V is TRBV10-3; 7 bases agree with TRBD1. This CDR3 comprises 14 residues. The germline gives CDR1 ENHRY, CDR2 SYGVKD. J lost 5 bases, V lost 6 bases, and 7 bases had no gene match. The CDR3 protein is CAIRQGGGDQPQHF. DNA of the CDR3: TGTGCCATCAGACAAGGGGGCGGGGATCAGCCCCAGCATTTT.

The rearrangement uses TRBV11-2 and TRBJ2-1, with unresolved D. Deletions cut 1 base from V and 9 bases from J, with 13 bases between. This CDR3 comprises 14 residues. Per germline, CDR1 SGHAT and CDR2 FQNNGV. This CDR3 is CASSLGFSVGEQFF. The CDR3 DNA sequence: TGTGCCAGCAGCTTAGGGTTCTCGGTCGGTGAGCAGTTCTTC.

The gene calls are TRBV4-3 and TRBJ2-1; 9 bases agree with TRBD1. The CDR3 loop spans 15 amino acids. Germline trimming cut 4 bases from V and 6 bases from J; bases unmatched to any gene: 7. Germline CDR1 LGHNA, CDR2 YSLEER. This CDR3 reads CASSPGTGMGNEQFF. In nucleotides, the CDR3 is TGCGCCAGCAGCCCCGGGACAGGGATGGGCAATGAGCAGTTCTTC.